The clone carrying this T cell receptor (beta chain) came up once. How the authors handled the data: Estimated nucleated cell counts came from reference gene primer amplification. TCRdb's table, derived via immunoSEQ multiplex PCR, lists solely in-frame clones and lacks some. V, J and clone size were drawn from that table, and D and trimming were deduced from the DNA. The sample contains a few hundred thousand clones, 70% to 90% of which appear only once. These data come from a study of blood T cell repertoires in COVID-19. Study-level information: From T cells, B-cell-depleted T cells, or PBMCs came the material, which was cDNA or gDNA.

The germline V gene has CDR1 SGDLS and CDR2 YYNGEE. The V gene end was trimmed by 3 bases and the J gene end by 4 bases; junction bases not matched to a gene: 6. CDR3 size: 14 residues. The chain uses TRBV9 and TRBJ1-1; 7 nucleotides align to TRBD1. This TCR was sampled from a man aged 18 to 29 with COVID-19, enrolled during active disease. Sample: peripheral blood. The CDR3 loop is CASSDRQGGTEAFF. The CDR3 coding sequence is TGTGCCAGCAGCGACCGACAGGGTGGCACTGAAGCTTTCTTT.